A selection of T cell receptor beta chains follows, all from one sample in a study of OX40 agonist ivuxolimab in advanced cancers. Profiling relied on immunoSEQ multiplex PCR, and the TCRdb table lists in-frame clones only, not all of them. The repertoire has under 35,000 clones, over 80% of them found once; the top ten carry about 20%. The sequenced sample was CD4+ or CD8+ T cells sorted from blood, obtained in a trial of the OX40 agonist ivuxolimab. These receptors all stem from an adult with an advanced solid tumor such as melanoma, head and neck, liver or kidney cancer. Both conserved end residues are part of each CDR3. A D gene is named only where the DNA matches it firmly. Clone size is given for some rows only: seen once, a few or many times, or a class if the clone is expanded.

d_gene	v_gene	abundance	j_gene	CDR3nt	CDR3aa
-	TRBV7-7	-	TRBJ2-7	TGTGCTAGCAGCTTACTTGAGGCCGACGAGCAGTACTTC	CASSLLEADEQYF
-	TRBV4-1	-	TRBJ2-7	TGCGCCAGCAGCCAAGAACCCGGTACCTACGAGCAGTACTTC	CASSQEPGTYEQYF
TRBD2	TRBV5-1	-	TRBJ2-5	TGCGCCAGCTCCCCGAGCGGGGGGACCCAAGAGACCCAGTACTTC	CASSPSGGTQETQYF
-	TRBV30	-	TRBJ2-2	TGTGCCTGGAGCCGACAGCTTAACACCGGGGAGCTGTTTTTT	CAWSRQLNTGELFF
TRBD2	TRBV4-3	-	TRBJ2-7	TGCGCCAGCAGCCAAGTACTAGCGGGTTCCTACGAGCAGTACTTC	CASSQVLAGSYEQYF
-	TRBV27	-	TRBJ2-7	TGTGCCAGCAGTTTAGCGGGACCTAACTACGAGCAGTACTTC	CASSLAGPNYEQYF
-	TRBV11-2	-	TRBJ2-6	TGTGCCAGCAGCTTCAGGGCCGGGGCCAACGTCCTGACTTTC	CASSFRAGANVLTF
-	TRBV7-3	-	TRBJ2-3	TGTGCCAGCAGCTTAACACGGGGCAGCACAGATACGCAGTATTTT	CASSLTRGSTDTQYF
-	TRBV7-3	-	TRBJ1-1	TGTGCCAGCAGCCCCCGGGGGGAGAACACTGAAGCTTTCTTT	CASSPRGENTEAFF
-	TRBV30	-	TRBJ1-1	TGTGCCTGGAGTGTGGGTAGGCTAACGACTGAAGCTTTCTTT	CAWSVGRLTTEAFF
-	TRBV6-5	-	TRBJ1-2	TGTGCCAGCCAAGGGCCCTCCAGGGATAGCTATGGCTACACCTTC	CASQGPSRDSYGYTF
TRBD2	TRBV15	few	TRBJ2-1	TGTGCCACCAGCAGAGAGGCTAGCGGGGATAATGAGCAGTTCTTC	CATSREASGDNEQFF
-	TRBV7-9	-	TRBJ1-3	TGTGCCAGCAGGTCCCTTCCTGGAAACACCATATATTTT	CASRSLPGNTIYF
TRBD1	TRBV4-1	-	TRBJ1-4	TGCGCCTGCGGCACAGGGGGTGGAAAACTGTTTTTT	CACGTGGGKLFF
TRBD2	TRBV9	-	TRBJ2-1	TGTGCCAGCAGCGTAGGCATTAGCGGGGATAACAATGAGCAGTTCTTC	CASSVGISGDNNEQFF
-	TRBV4-1	-	TRBJ1-2	TGCGCCAGCAGCCAAGTAGGTCGGGGTGCGACTGGCTACACCTTC	CASSQVGRGATGYTF
-	TRBV10-3	-	TRBJ2-3	TGTGCCATCACCTCCGGCAGCCTCACAGATACGCAGTATTTT	CAITSGSLTDTQYF
-	TRBV5-4	-	TRBJ2-6	TGTGCCAGCAGCCCAGACAGCTCTGGGGCCAACGTCCTGACTTTC	CASSPDSSGANVLTF
TRBD1	TRBV15	-	TRBJ2-5	TGTGCCACCAGCAGAGATCTGACAGGGCAGCAAGAGACCCAGTACTTC	CATSRDLTGQQETQYF
-	TRBV11-2	few	TRBJ2-5	TGTGCCAGCAGCTTAGAATGGGACTTACAAGAGACCCAGTACTTC	CASSLEWDLQETQYF
-	TRBV2	-	TRBJ1-1	TGTGCCAGCAGTGAAGGGGTGACAGTAACTTTCTTT	CASSEGVTVTFF
TRBD2	TRBV5-4	few	TRBJ2-7	TGTGCCAGCAGCCTGCCAGGGACTAGCGGCTACGAGCAGTACTTC	CASSLPGTSGYEQYF
TRBD1	TRBV6-6	-	TRBJ1-3	TGTGCCACTTCCACAGGGGGCTCTGGAAACACCATATATTTT	CATSTGGSGNTIYF
-	TRBV5-1	-	TRBJ2-1	TGCGCCAGCAGCGGGCCGGGACTCCAGAAAAGCTCCTACAATGAGCAGTTCTTC	CASSGPGLQKSSYNEQFF
-	TRBV6-5	once	TRBJ1-1	TGTGCCAGCTGCGGGGCCGGAACTGAAGCTTTCTTT	CASCGAGTEAFF
-	TRBV6-1	-	TRBJ2-3	TGTGCCAGCAGTGGACCCATACGGGACCAATTCACAGATACGCAGTATTTT	CASSGPIRDQFTDTQYF
TRBD1	TRBV19	once	TRBJ2-3	TGTGCCAGTACCACGACGGGACAGCCCACAGATACGCAGTATTTT	CASTTTGQPTDTQYF
-	TRBV5-8	once	TRBJ1-5	TGTGCCAGCAGCAGCGCAGGGGCTAACAATCAGCCCCAGCATTTT	CASSSAGANNQPQHF
-	TRBV9	-	TRBJ1-1	TGTGCCAGCAGCGTAGCAGGGAGGGATACTGAAGCTTTCTTT	CASSVAGRDTEAFF
-	TRBV18	-	TRBJ2-7	TGTGCCAGCTCACCAGGGGGAGTACGATCCTACGAGCAGTACTTC	CASSPGGVRSYEQYF
-	TRBV28	-	TRBJ2-7	TGTGCCCTTCGGAGTACGTACTCCTACGAGCAGTACTTC	CALRSTYSYEQYF
-	TRBV5-6	-	TRBJ2-7	TGTGCCAGCAGCTTGGGCAGGGCGGGAGAGCAGTACTTC	CASSLGRAGEQYF
-	TRBV25-1	once	TRBJ2-7	TGTGCCAGCAGCCAGGGGATTCTCCACGAGCAGTACTTC	CASSQGILHEQYF
TRBD1	TRBV28	once	TRBJ2-7	TGTGCCAGCAGCGAGGAAACAGGGGACGAGCAGTACTTC	CASSEETGDEQYF
-	TRBV27	-	TRBJ2-2	TGTGCCAGCAGACCACAGAGGACGCTGGGCGGGGAGCTGTTTTTT	CASRPQRTLGGELFF
TRBD2	TRBV6-4	-	TRBJ2-1	TGTGCCAGCAGACCGAGAGGGGTCCCGGGACTAGCAGAAAACAATGAGCAGTTCTTC	CASRPRGVPGLAENNEQFF
-	TRBV7-8	-	TRBJ2-5	TGTGCCAGCAGCTCACCGGGACACAAGTACCAAGAGACCCAGTACTTC	CASSSPGHKYQETQYF
-	TRBV14	few	TRBJ2-7	TGTGCCAGCAGCCAAGCGCACGAGCAGTACTTC	CASSQAHEQYF
TRBD2	TRBV18	-	TRBJ2-5	TGTGCCAGCTCACCGACAGGCCTAGCGGGAGAGACCCAGTACTTC	CASSPTGLAGETQYF
TRBD1	TRBV28	large	TRBJ2-7	TGTGCCAGCAGCTGGACAGGGGTTTACGAGCAGTACTTC	CASSWTGVYEQYF
TRBD1	TRBV19	-	TRBJ1-2	TGTGCCAGTAGTACGGGACAGGGTTATGATAAGTATGGCTACACCTTC	CASSTGQGYDKYGYTF
TRBD1	TRBV19	-	TRBJ1-4	TGTGCCAGTAGTGCCGACAGGGTCGAAAAACTGTTTTTT	CASSADRVEKLFF
TRBD1	TRBV4-3	-	TRBJ2-1	TGCGCCAGCAGCCAAGATCGATGGACAGGGGTCCAGGAGCAGTTCTTC	CASSQDRWTGVQEQFF
TRBD2	TRBV29-1	once	TRBJ2-5	TGCAGCGTTGAAAGTCCTAGCGGAGCTCAAGAGACCCAGTACTTC	CSVESPSGAQETQYF
-	TRBV7-2	-	TRBJ2-6	TGTGCCAGCAGCTTATACGGGACTGGGGCCAACGTCCTGACTTTC	CASSLYGTGANVLTF
-	TRBV6-5	-	TRBJ1-5	TGTGCCAGCAGTACTCTCAATCAGCCCCAGCATTTT	CASSTLNQPQHF
-	TRBV28	-	TRBJ2-7	TGTGCCAGCAGGTCCGGGACAACAAACCCCTACGAGCAGTACTTC	CASRSGTTNPYEQYF
-	TRBV13	once	TRBJ1-1	TGTGCCAGCAGATTAGGGGGGCGAACTGAAGCTTTCTTT	CASRLGGRTEAFF
-	TRBV7-2	-	TRBJ2-7	TGTGCCAGCAGCGTCCGGGTCTTCACCTACGAGCAGTACTTC	CASSVRVFTYEQYF
-	TRBV19	once	TRBJ2-1	TGTGCCAGTAGTATCACTTACAATGAGCAGTTCTTC	CASSITYNEQFF
-	TRBV18	-	TRBJ2-2	TGTGCCAGCTCCCCGGGCCCACTAGCGAACACCGGGGAGCTGTTTTTT	CASSPGPLANTGELFF
-	TRBV11-1	once	TRBJ1-4	TGTGCCAGCAGCTCCGGGGACTCTAATGAAAAACTGTTTTTT	CASSSGDSNEKLFF
TRBD1	TRBV15	few	TRBJ1-1	TGTGCCACCAGCAGAGAGGGACAGGCCATGAACACTGAAGCTTTCTTT	CATSREGQAMNTEAFF
-	TRBV5-6	-	TRBJ1-1	TGTGCCAGCAGCTTGATGGGGATACGGTTGAACACTGAAGCTTTCTTT	CASSLMGIRLNTEAFF
-	TRBV29-1	-	TRBJ2-6	TGCAGCGCAGGAATCGGAGCCACTGGGGCCAACGTCCTGACTTTC	CSAGIGATGANVLTF
-	TRBV7-6	-	TRBJ2-1	TGTGCCAGCAGCTTCCTAGTGGGGGGCTACAATGAGCAGTTCTTC	CASSFLVGGYNEQFF
-	TRBV11-3	-	TRBJ1-5	TGTGCCAGCAGCCGAAGCTTGGTTCAGCCCCAGCATTTT	CASSRSLVQPQHF
-	TRBV6-4	few	TRBJ2-3	TGTGCCAGCAGTGACCGCGGGGAAACGCAGTATTTT	CASSDRGETQYF
TRBD1	TRBV28	-	TRBJ2-1	TGTGCCAGCAGTTTATCGGGACAGACATACAATGAGCAGTTCTTC	CASSLSGQTYNEQFF